Shown below are 32 T cell receptor beta chains from a single sample sequenced in a study of patients and donors after allogeneic stem cell transplantation. MiXCR, applied by TCRdb to the RT-PCR reads, yields one record per CDR3 protein. The sample shows about 410,000 distinct CDR3 sequences, approximately 16% of them seen only once. The sequenced material came from blood, either unsorted or a sorted T cell fraction (not recorded which). The source of these receptors is a human donor who was either an allogeneic HSCT recipient or a stem cell or donor lymphocyte infusion donor (not recorded which). It is not recorded whose cells these are; they may come from a transplant donor.

This clonotype was observed a handful of times. The chain carries TRBV2 and TRBJ2-1; D is ambiguous. Germline CDR1 is SNHLY and CDR2 is FYNNEI. Deletions cut 8 bases from V and 1 base from J, with 9 bases between. The CDR3 totals 13 residues. This chain's CDR3 is CASRARSYNEQFF. The CDR3, as DNA: TGTGCCAGCCGGGCGAGGTCCTACAATGAGCAGTTCTTC.

In its sample, this clonotype was seen a few times. The rearrangement uses TRBV29-1 and TRBJ1-3; D gene unclear. V was trimmed by 4 bases and J by 3 bases, leaving 4 bases between them. Germline loops: CDR1 SQVTM, CDR2 ANQGSEA. There are 11 residues in the CDR3. The CDR3 nucleotides are TGCAGCGTTGTTGGTGGAAACACCATATATTTT. Its protein is CSVVGGNTIYF.

This clonotype showed up just a few times. J is TRBJ1-6 and V is TRBV13, with a weak D call TRBD1 (5 bases). Between the trimmed V and J ends, which lost 7 bases and 9 bases, there was a span of 13 bases. Germline values: CDR1 PRHDT, CDR2 FYEKMQ (reference sequence). The CDR3 is 13 residues long. CDR3: CASTMGGSSPLHF. CDR3 nucleotides: TGTGCCAGCACTATGGGGGGGAGTTCACCCCTCCACTTT.

DNA of the CDR3: TGTGCCAGCAGCGTTGAGGGGGGCGAAGATACGCAGTATTTT. Translating gives CASSVEGGEDTQYF. The chain combines TRBV9 with TRBJ2-3; TRBD1 or TRBD2 may be the D gene (6 bases each). Trimming removed 2 bases at V and 5 bases at J, with 12 bases between. Germline V gene lookup returns CDR1 SGDLS and CDR2 YYNGEE. This CDR3 has 14 residues.

This clonotype occurred a few times. This chain links TRBV20-1 with TRBJ2-3; 8 positions match TRBD2. CDR1 is DFQATT and CDR2 is SNEGSKA in the germline V gene (reference sequence). This CDR3 is 14 amino acids long. V was clipped by 6 bases and J by 4 bases; unmatched bases: 9. The CDR3 loop is CSARSGSPADTQYF. The CDR3 nucleotides are TGCAGTGCAAGAAGCGGGAGTCCCGCAGATACGCAGTATTTT.

This clonotype was recorded a few times. V is TRBV6-5 and J is TRBJ2-1, with 13 bases that match TRBD2. Germline values: CDR1 MNHEY, CDR2 SVGAGI. The length of the CDR3 is 16 residues. Unmatched junction bases numbered 8, after V lost 2 bases and J lost 10 bases. The CDR3 nucleotides read TGTGCCAGCAGTTACACCACTAGCGGGGGGGCTGGGGAGCAGTTCTTC. Protein sequence: CASSYTTSGGAGEQFF.

This clonotype was picked up a small number of times. V and J are TRBV11-1 and TRBJ2-3, with 11 positions matching TRBD2. The CDR3 consists of 18 residues. The V and J ends lost 5 bases and 3 bases, in that order; junction bases with no gene match: 13. Germline V gene sequence: CDR1 SGHAT, CDR2 FQDESV (reference sequence). The CDR3 spells CASSIRLAGGRLTDTQYF. CDR3 nucleotides: TGTGCCAGCAGCATCCGATTAGCGGGGGGGCGACTGACAGATACGCAGTATTTT.

The V gene is TRBV20-1, the J gene TRBJ1-5; D not resolved. The germline V gene encodes CDR1 DFQATT and CDR2 SNEGSKA (reference sequence). The CDR3 consists of 14 residues. The V end was cut by 5 bases, the J end by 1 base, with 12 bases between. The CDR3 spells CSAQAIGSNQPQHF. The DNA for the CDR3 is TGCAGTGCTCAAGCCATTGGGAGCAATCAGCCCCAGCATTTT.

This chain joins TRBV25-1 and TRBJ2-1; TRBD1 agrees at 8 bases. Germline V gene data show CDR1 as MGHDK and CDR2 as SYGVNS. Germline trimming cut 7 bases from V and 9 bases from J; bases unmatched to any gene: 14. The length of the CDR3 is 15 residues. CDR3 region: CASKFGTGGRSEQFF. CDR3 bases: TGTGCCAGCAAGTTCGGGACAGGTGGGAGGAGTGAGCAGTTCTTC. The variable domain in full, with the rest retrieved from reference TRBV25-1 and TRBJ2-1, is EADIYQTPRYLVIGTGKKITLECSQTMGHDKMYWYQQDPGMELHLIHYSYGVNSTEKGDLSSESTVSRIRTEHFPLTLESARPSHTSQYLCASKFGTGGRSEQFFGPGTRLTVL.

This clonotype turned up a few times. The chain uses TRBV20-1 and TRBJ2-7, with 7 bases aligning to TRBD2. The CDR3 is 14 residues long. CDR1 and CDR2 (germline): DFQATT, SNEGSKA (reference sequence). With 2 bases clipped from V and 3 bases from J, the junction kept 7 bases outside the gene matches. This CDR3 reads CSARQGGPDYEQYF. The CDR3 coding sequence is TGCAGTGCTAGACAGGGAGGGCCTGACTACGAGCAGTACTTC.

This sequence joins TRBV7-9 and TRBJ2-1, with D perhaps matching TRBD1 (6 bases). CDR1 is SEHNR and CDR2 is FQNEAQ in the germline V gene (reference sequence). The CDR3 contains 16 residues. V lost 4 bases and J lost 3, with 16 bases in between. The CDR3 sequence: CASSSPGQSDYNEQFF. The CDR3 DNA reads as TGTGCCAGCAGCTCCCCTGGACAGTCCGACTACAATGAGCAGTTCTTC.

The chain links TRBV5-1 to TRBJ2-1; the D gene is possibly TRBD2 (5 bases). V dropped 4 bases and J dropped 6 bases, with 8 bases sitting between them. The V gene's germline CDR1 is SGHRS and CDR2 YFSETQ. The CDR3 extends over 12 amino acids. This chain's CDR3 is CASSVALNEQFF. CDR3 nucleotides: TGCGCCAGCAGCGTAGCGCTCAATGAGCAGTTCTTC.

This clonotype was seen only a few times. V usage is TRBV20-1 and J usage is TRBJ1-1; TRBD1 might be the D (6 bases). CDR1 and CDR2 (germline): DFQATT, SNEGSKA (reference sequence). This CDR3 is built from 14 residues. Trimming shortened V by 6 bases and J by 0 bases, and 14 bases separated the two germline ends. The CDR3 sequence: CSARDTGLNTEAFF. Written as DNA, the CDR3 is TGCAGTGCCCGGGACACCGGATTGAACACTGAAGCTTTCTTT.

This chain uses TRBV19 with TRBJ2-3, with D maybe TRBD1 (5 bases). Trimming removed 3 bases at V and 0 bases at J, with 16 bases between. This CDR3 is built from 17 residues. Germline-derived CDR1 and CDR2 are LNHDA and SQIVND (reference sequence). The DNA for the CDR3 is TGTGCCAGTAGTATCGGAGACAGATGGTCTAGCACAGATACGCAGTATTTT. It encodes CASSIGDRWSSTDTQYF.

In this sample, this clonotype turned up a few times. The chain employs TRBV7-9 and TRBJ2-1, with TRBD2 identical over 14 bases. This CDR3 contains 17 residues. Trimming removed 4 bases from V and 7 bases from J; junction bases left unmatched: 9. From germline, CDR1 is SEHNR and CDR2 FQNEAQ (reference sequence). The CDR3 loop reads CASSSPGLAGVRNEQFF. CDR3 in DNA: TGTGCCAGCAGCTCACCGGGACTAGCGGGAGTTAGAAATGAGCAGTTCTTC.

Ten or more counts support this clonotype. V usage is TRBV4-1 and J usage is TRBJ2-1, with 9 nucleotides matching TRBD2. CDR3 length: 15 amino acids. The ends lost 1 base at V and 2 bases at J; junction bases unmatched: 0. Germline V CDR1 and CDR2: MGHRA, YSYEKL. The CDR3 is CASSQGLAAYNEQFF. CDR3 coding DNA: TGCGCCAGCAGCCAAGGACTAGCGGCCTACAATGAGCAGTTCTTC.

V and J are TRBV19 and TRBJ1-6, with D possibly being TRBD1 (6 bases). This CDR3 spans 14 amino acids. The V and J ends lost 3 bases and 6 bases respectively, with 9 bases between them. The germline V gene has CDR1 LNHDA and CDR2 SQIVND (reference sequence). CDR3 sequence (DNA): TGTGCCAGTAGTATCGGACAGCTTAATTCACCCCTCCACTTT. This gives the protein CASSIGQLNSPLHF.

This clonotype was observed a few times. The V call is TRBV5-1, the J call TRBJ2-6; no firm D call. Germline V CDR1 and CDR2: SGHRS, YFSETQ. The CDR3 sequence is 15 residues long. V lost 2 bases, J lost 4 bases, and 10 bases lay in between. The CDR3 DNA reads as TGCGCCAGCAGCTTTCCAGGTACCGGGGCCAACGTCCTGACTTTC. The encoded protein is CASSFPGTGANVLTF.

This sequence joins TRBV5-1 and TRBJ1-2; D may be TRBD1 (5 bases). V gave up 4 bases and J gave up 8 bases, with 12 bases separating them. The CDR3 loop spans 12 amino acids. The germline gives CDR1 SGHRS, CDR2 YFSETQ. The DNA of the CDR3 is TGCGCCAGCAGCGACGCAGGGCAAGGCTACACCTTC. Translated: CASSDAGQGYTF.

This clonotype was detected a few times. The chain is built from TRBV9 and TRBJ2-2, with D maybe TRBD2 (6 bases). The germline V gene encodes CDR1 SGDLS and CDR2 YYNGEE. This CDR3 contains 15 residues. V gave up 3 bases and J gave up 4 bases, with 13 bases separating them. CDR3 sequence: CASSGGGARTGELFF. Here the CDR3 DNA reads TGTGCCAGCAGCGGAGGAGGGGCGCGCACCGGGGAGCTGTTTTTT. The full variable domain, its missing parts supplied by reference TRBV9 and TRBJ2-2, is DSGVTQTPKHLITATGQRVTLRCSPRSGDLSVYWYQQSLDQGLQFLIQYYNGEERAKGNILERFSAQQFPDLHSELNLSSLELGDSALYFCASSGGGARTGELFFGEGSRLTVL.

In its sample, this clonotype was seen a few times. The chain is built from TRBV6-1 and TRBJ2-2, with a possible D match to TRBD2 (5 bases). The CDR3 extends over 14 amino acids. The ends were cut back, 9 bases at V and 0 bases at J, with 11 bases in the middle. Germline CDR1 is MNHNS and CDR2 is SASEGT. The CDR3 nucleotides read TGTGCCAGTTCCCGGGAACCGAACACCGGGGAGCTGTTTTTT. The encoded protein is CASSREPNTGELFF.

The rearrangement uses TRBV7-9 and TRBJ2-1; D is ambiguous. Germline values: CDR1 SEHNR, CDR2 FQNEAQ (reference sequence). Trimming cost V 1 base and J 7 bases, with 11 bases left between them. This CDR3 region has 14 residues. CDR3 bases: TGTGCCAGCAGCTTAGTTGGTTTTGGAAATGAGCAGTTCTTC. It yields the protein CASSLVGFGNEQFF.

This clonotype was detected only once. This chain joins TRBV20-1 and TRBJ2-7; no reliable D call. This CDR3 region has 14 residues. Germline V gene lookup returns CDR1 DFQATT and CDR2 SNEGSKA (reference sequence). Between the trimmed V and J ends, which lost 0 bases and 2 bases, there was a span of 11 bases. DNA of the CDR3: TGCAGTGCTAGAGATCTCAAAGGCCCCTACGAGCAGTACTTC. Its protein product is CSARDLKGPYEQYF.

The chain recombines TRBV7-9 with TRBJ2-7, with 8 bases aligning to TRBD2. The V gene end was trimmed by 5 bases and the J gene end by 2 bases; junction bases not matched to a gene: 5. Looked up from germline, CDR1 is SEHNR and CDR2 is FQNEAQ (reference sequence). This CDR3 spans 14 amino acids. DNA of the CDR3: TGTGCCAGCAGCACGGGACTAGTCCCCTACGAGCAGTACTTC. Its translation: CASSTGLVPYEQYF.

This clonotype was counted a few times. This chain links TRBV6-1 with TRBJ2-2, with 7 bases lining up with TRBD2. CDR3 length: 15 residues. Germline-derived CDR1 and CDR2 are MNHNS and SASEGT. J gave up 2 bases and V 7 bases, and 7 bases lay outside the gene matches. The CDR3 sequence is CASNGGSFNTGELFF. CDR3 coding DNA: TGTGCCAGCAATGGCGGGAGCTTCAACACCGGGGAGCTGTTTTTT.

V gene TRBV30 combines with J gene TRBJ2-7, with 11 bases aligning to TRBD2. The CDR3 runs to 17 residues. V dropped 1 base and J dropped 6; count of bases not matched to a gene: 14. Per the germline V gene, CDR1 is GTSNPN and CDR2 is SVGIG (reference sequence). The CDR3 DNA reads as TGTGCCTGGAGTGCCCCGGAGCTTTCTAGCGGGGGGTTCGAGCAGTACTTC. Translating gives CAWSAPELSSGGFEQYF.

The gene calls are TRBV2 and TRBJ2-5, with 8 bases aligning to TRBD1. CDR1 is SNHLY and CDR2 is FYNNEI in the germline V gene. The CDR3 runs 15 residues. V was pared by 1 base and J by 0 bases, with 1 base of the junction left unmatched. In nucleotides, the CDR3 is TGTGCCAGCAGTGAAGGGGGACAGGACCAAGAGACCCAGTACTTC. Encoded protein: CASSEGGQDQETQYF.

This clonotype was observed a few times. The rearrangement uses TRBV6-5 and TRBJ2-7; D ambiguous. V was pared by 0 bases and J by 5 bases, with 14 bases between. The germline V gene encodes CDR1 MNHEY and CDR2 SVGAGI. This CDR3 comprises 15 residues. The CDR3 region is CASSYSSTRIDEQYF. Written as DNA, the CDR3 is TGTGCCAGCAGTTACTCGAGTACGCGTATCGACGAGCAGTACTTC.

This clonotype has just a few counts. This rearrangement joins TRBV7-9 to TRBJ2-1, with D maybe TRBD2 (5 bases). CDR3 length: 15 residues. With 4 bases removed from V and 6 bases from J, the gap between germline ends came to 16 bases. Germline CDR1 is SEHNR and CDR2 is FQNEAQ (reference sequence). CDR3 nucleotide sequence: TGTGCCAGCAGCTATTCGGGGTACGGGATCAATGAGCAGTTCTTC. It yields the protein CASSYSGYGINEQFF.

The rearrangement links TRBV6-1 to TRBJ2-1, with a weak D call TRBD2 (5 bases). The CDR3 length is 15 residues. The germline CDR1 and CDR2 sequences are MNHNS and SASEGT. The ends were cut back, 6 bases at V and 8 bases at J, with 20 bases in the middle. CDR3: CASSRRLKVKHEQFF. The CDR3 DNA reads TGTGCCAGCAGCCGTCGACTAAAGGTTAAGCATGAGCAGTTCTTC.

This clonotype was found many times. This rearrangement joins TRBV3-1 to TRBJ1-6, with 9 bases aligning to TRBD1. V lost 2 bases and J lost 8; bases outside the gene matches: 4. Germline CDR1 LGHDT, CDR2 YNNKEL (reference sequence). The CDR3 sequence is 15 residues long. The CDR3 region is CASSQSTGGHSPLHF. The CDR3 region has the DNA TGTGCCAGCAGCCAATCGACAGGGGGTCATTCACCCCTCCACTTT.

The DNA of the CDR3 is TGCAGCGTTGGTAGGGACAGTCAAGAGACCCAGTACTTC. Translating gives CSVGRDSQETQYF. This chain joins TRBV29-1 and TRBJ2-5, with 7 nucleotides matching TRBD1. With V trimmed by 4 bases and J by 2 bases, 4 bases remained unmatched. The CDR3 has 13 residues. CDR1 is SQVTM, CDR2 ANQGSEA, per germline.